The subject of this entry is one T cell receptor beta chain. This specimen belongs to a study of blood T cell repertoires in COVID-19. This CDR3 comprises 14 residues. With V trimmed by 4 bases and J by 10 bases, 3 bases remained unmatched. From germline, CDR1 is LNHDA and CDR2 SQIVND (reference sequence). Data came from immunoSEQ multiplex PCR; TCRdb stores just in-frame clones and leaves some out. Here the sample spans 200,000 to 300,000 clones, approximately 85% being singletons. Recruits, aged about 18 to 100 years, lived in 20 to 30 US areas. The TCR originated in a woman between 45 and 65 years old with acute COVID-19. The chain joins TRBV19 to TRBJ2-1; 14 bases map to TRBD2. Material: PBMCs or T cells enriched from blood (not recorded which). The CDR3 here is CASSRTSGGREQFF. CDR3 DNA sequence: TGTGCCAGTAGTAGGACTAGCGGGGGGCGGGAGCAGTTCTTC.